Listed below are T cell receptor beta chains from one sample, sequenced in a study of shared clonotypes between healthy human individuals. The assay was immunoSEQ multiplex PCR, and TCRdb's table has in-frame clones only and misses some. The sample carries about 2 million clones, roughly 94% recorded once. Sequences were obtained from naive CD4+ T cells sorted from blood. The source is a young man in good health. Both conserved end residues are part of each CDR3. A D gene is named only where the DNA matches it firmly. The size entry is marked missing in some rows and otherwise reads once, few, many or a size class.

clone_size | j_call | d_call | v_call | cdr3_nt | cdr3_aa
once | TRBJ1-5 | TRBD1 | TRBV5-1 | TGCGCCAGCAGCTATACAGGGGCGAGCAATCAGCCCCAGCATTTT | CASSYTGASNQPQHF
once | TRBJ1-2 | - | TRBV7-9 | TGTGCCAGCAGTAATCGGCGAGGCTACACCTTC | CASSNRRGYTF
- | TRBJ1-3 | TRBD1 | TRBV6-1 | TGTGCCAGCAATTCCGGGACAGTAGGAAACACCATATATTTT | CASNSGTVGNTIYF
- | TRBJ1-2 | - | TRBV30 | TGTGCCTGCCGTGTATATGGCTACACCTTC | CACRVYGYTF
- | TRBJ2-1 | TRBD2 | TRBV27 | TGTGCCACCGCTACGGGGGGGCTCCTCAATGAGCAGTTCTTC | CATATGGLLNEQFF
once | TRBJ2-7 | - | TRBV19 | TGTGCCAGTAGTCGGGACGCAGGTTCCTACGAGCAGTACTTC | CASSRDAGSYEQYF
- | TRBJ1-1 | - | TRBV5-4 | TGTGCCAGCAGCCTACCTACAGGGAACACTGAAGCTTTCTTT | CASSLPTGNTEAFF
- | TRBJ2-7 | TRBD1 | TRBV5-1 | TGCGCCAGCAGCTCCCCCGGGACAGGGGCCATCTACGAGCAGTACTTC | CASSSPGTGAIYEQYF
- | TRBJ2-2 | - | TRBV27 | TGTGCCAGCAGGATAGCAGGATTCACCGGGGAGCTGTTTTTT | CASRIAGFTGELFF
- | TRBJ2-7 | - | TRBV28 | TGTGCCAGCGCTGGGGGCGGGTATGGAAGCTACGAGCAGTACTTC | CASAGGGYGSYEQYF
- | TRBJ1-3 | - | TRBV10-3 | TGTGCCATTCAGGGGATTAAGGGAAACACCATATATTTT | CAIQGIKGNTIYF
- | TRBJ1-4 | - | TRBV18 | TGTGCCAGCTCACTCGGTGCGACTAATGAAAAACTGTTTTTT | CASSLGATNEKLFF
- | TRBJ1-5 | - | TRBV19 | TGTGCCAGTAGTATGTGGGAGGGTGGGAGCAATCAGCCCCAGCATTTT | CASSMWEGGSNQPQHF
- | TRBJ2-3 | - | TRBV7-9 | TGTGCCAGCAGCTTAGCGTCCAGAAGCACAGATACGCAGTATTTT | CASSLASRSTDTQYF
- | TRBJ2-3 | TRBD2 | TRBV12-5 | TGTGCTAGTGGTTCGCGGGGGGGCCTTTCTTCCACAGATACGCAGTATTTT | CASGSRGGLSSTDTQYF